This T cell receptor (beta chain) originates from a study of CD8+ T cells in alopecia areata. Across the whole study: Patients in the treated group were given tofacitinib by mouth, 5 to 10 mg twice a day.

The sequencing template was cDNA reverse transcribed from extracted RNA. Repertoires were generated with immunoSEQ multiplex PCR, while TCRdb's copy carries only in-frame clones and drops some. The sample comprises almost 250,000 clones, roughly two thirds of which are singletons, and around 1.2% rests with the top ten. Germline lookup yields CDR1 SGHAT and CDR2 FQNNGV. The CDR3 consists of 14 residues. J lost 7 bases, V lost 6 bases, and 9 bases had no gene match. The clonotype was recovered from a human donor with alopecia areata. The sample consisted of CD4+ T cells sorted from blood, taken at week 0. This chain links TRBV11-2 with TRBJ2-5; TRBD1 aligns across 9 bases. The CDR3 is CASRSLDRGLTQYF. Written as DNA, the CDR3 is TGTGCCAGCAGGTCCTTGGACAGGGGTTTGACCCAGTACTTC.